This TCR beta chain was documented in a study of technical replicates of blood from a few donors. TCRdb keeps only in-frame clones here, not all; method: immunoSEQ multiplex PCR. Of approximately 50,000 clones listed, about 96% were seen once; the top ten hold about 0.39%. The TCR originated in a human donor in good health. The specimen was T cells isolated from PBMCs.

The CDR3 protein is CASSSRVGGAGELFF. The CDR3 nucleotides are TGTGCCAGCAGCTCCAGGGTCGGGGGGGCCGGGGAGCTGTTTTTT. The chain joins TRBV11-3 to TRBJ2-2, with TRBD2 identical over 8 bases. This CDR3 has 15 amino acids. Germline CDR1 and CDR2: SGHNT and YENEEA. Unmatched junction bases numbered 7, after V lost 4 bases and J lost 6 bases.